These 18 T cell receptor beta chains were all obtained from the same sample, sequenced in a study of control samples from healthy donors and cancer patients. Profiled with immunoSEQ multiplex PCR; TCRdb holds only in-frame clones, not every one. The sample comprises 200,000 or so clones, over 90% of which are singletons, and about 1.4% rests with the top ten. The sample consisted of blood. The receptors stem from a man in his fifties in good health.

Here the CDR3 reads CSASGPAGKNTEAFF. The CDR3 nucleotides read TGCAGTGCTAGTGGTCCGGCAGGTAAGAACACTGAAGCTTTCTTT. The chain combines TRBV20-1 with TRBJ1-1; no reliable D call. Germline V CDR1 and CDR2: DFQATT, SNEGSKA (reference sequence). This CDR3 has 15 residues. Trimming took 3 bases from V and 1 from J, leaving 15 bases between them.

The chain links TRBV6-2 or TRBV6-3 to TRBJ1-2, with a tentative D call TRBD1 (5 bases). Trimming took off 6 bases at V and 7 bases at J, with 21 bases between the two ends. The CDR3 consists of 15 residues. The V gene's germline CDR1 is MNHEY and CDR2 SVGEGT. CDR3 DNA sequence: TGTGCCAGCAGCGGGTCGGGACTCACTCTCCGTGGCTACACCTTC. Protein: CASSGSGLTLRGYTF.

The chain has TRBV4-1 and TRBJ2-5; possibly TRBD1 or TRBD2 for D (7 bases each). Looked up from germline, CDR1 is MGHRA and CDR2 is YSYEKL. There are 19 residues in the CDR3. The V gene lost 0 bases and the J gene lost 2 bases, with 22 bases spanning the gap. The CDR3 loop reads CASSQDLKGGRQGQETQYF. DNA of the CDR3: TGCGCCAGCAGCCAAGATCTTAAAGGCGGGAGACAGGGACAAGAGACCCAGTACTTC.

The genes are TRBV19 and TRBJ1-1; 8 nucleotides align to TRBD1. There are 13 residues in the CDR3. Trimming at V came to 7 bases and at J to 11 bases, leaving 12 bases not matched to a gene. Germline assignment: CDR1 LNHDA and CDR2 SQIVND (reference sequence). The CDR3 reads CASIGQGPTGAFF. DNA for the CDR3: TGTGCCAGTATCGGACAGGGTCCGACGGGCGCTTTCTTT.

This chain joins TRBV5-1 and TRBJ2-7, with 7 bases lining up with TRBD2. The germline V gene encodes CDR1 SGHRS and CDR2 YFSETQ. Trimming took 1 base from V and 3 from J; bases not matched to a gene: 4. The CDR3 loop spans 14 amino acids. CDR3 sequence: CASSLFREGYEQYF. The CDR3 region has the DNA TGCGCCAGCAGCTTGTTCAGGGAGGGCTACGAGCAGTACTTC.

The chain uses TRBV21-1 and TRBJ1-1; the DNA was not used to check the table's D call, TRBD1. TRBV21-1 is marked as a pseudogene. This CDR3 comprises 14 residues. The CDR3 spells CASSKRGKGTEAFF. The DNA for the CDR3 is TGTGCCAGCAGCAAAAGGGGGAAGGGCACTGAAGCTTTCTTT.

V usage is TRBV5-1 and J usage is TRBJ1-1; D is unresolved. CDR3 length: 14 amino acids. V was trimmed by 2 bases and J by 7 bases, leaving 15 bases between them. CDR1 is SGHRS, CDR2 YFSETQ, per germline. CDR3 sequence: CASSLRPSEGEAFF. Written as DNA, the CDR3 is TGCGCCAGCAGCTTACGGCCCAGTGAGGGTGAAGCTTTCTTT.

The rearrangement uses TRBV4-1 and TRBJ2-1; 9 nucleotides agree with TRBD1. CDR3 length equals 16 residues. Germline V gene lookup returns CDR1 MGHRA and CDR2 YSYEKL. Germline trimming cut 6 bases from V and 2 bases from J; bases unmatched to any gene: 8. CDR3 sequence reads: CASSPWTGATYNEQFF. CDR3 coding DNA: TGCGCCAGCAGTCCCTGGACAGGGGCGACCTACAATGAGCAGTTCTTC.

This clone was counted a single time. This chain uses TRBV14 with TRBJ2-7; D not certain. This CDR3 is 12 amino acids long. Germline values: CDR1 SGHDN, CDR2 FVKESK. Trimming left V 0 bases short and J 9 bases short, with 9 bases between. In DNA, the CDR3 is TGTGCCAGCAGCCAAGATCGGTTCCGGCAGTACTTC. It codes for CASSQDRFRQYF.

The V call is TRBV7-2, the J call TRBJ1-1; weak D call: TRBD1 (6 bases). The length of the CDR3 is 13 residues. Trimming took 6 bases from V and 4 from J, leaving 12 bases between them. Germline V gene lookup returns CDR1 SGHTA and CDR2 FQGNSA. The CDR3 bases are TGTGCCAGCAGTTACGGAGGGGGCACTGAAGCTTTCTTT. It encodes CASSYGGGTEAFF.

The chain couples TRBV7-9 to TRBJ2-1; D is perhaps TRBD1 (6 bases). Trimming removed 5 bases from V and 9 bases from J, with 20 bases in between. The CDR3 loop spans 15 amino acids. Per germline, CDR1 SEHNR and CDR2 FQNEAQ (reference sequence). The CDR3 coding sequence is TGTGCCAGCAGCCCAGTCGGCTGGGGGCTCGCTGAGCAGTTCTTC. Its translation: CASSPVGWGLAEQFF. Together with reference TRBV7-9 and TRBJ2-1, the CDR3 gives the full variable domain: DTGVSQNPRHKITKRGQNVTFRCDPISEHNRLYWYRQTLGQGPEFLTYFQNEAQLEKSRLLSDRFSAERPKGSFSTLEIQRTEQGDSAMYLCASSPVGWGLAEQFFGPGTRLTVL.

The rearrangement links TRBV5-8 to TRBJ1-5; 8 bases fit TRBD1. V lost 4 bases and J lost 6; bases outside the gene matches: 12. Germline assignment: CDR1 SGHTS and CDR2 YDEGEE. The CDR3 is 16 amino acids. The CDR3 coding sequence is TGTGCCAGCAGCCTGGGGGCAGGGGGCCAGGGTCAGCCCCAGCATTTT. This encodes CASSLGAGGQGQPQHF.

The V and J genes are TRBV28 and TRBJ2-3; 7 bases line up with TRBD2. The germline CDR1 and CDR2 sequences are MDHEN and SYDVKM. The junction had 17 bases not matched to a gene; V was cut back by 8 bases and J by 6 bases. This CDR3 has 16 amino acids. CDR3: CASGLGAGPIGDTQYF. In DNA, the CDR3 is TGTGCCAGCGGGCTGGGAGCGGGGCCGATAGGGGATACGCAGTATTTT.

The rearrangement links TRBV10-3 to TRBJ1-5, with D possibly being TRBD1 (5 bases). CDR3 length equals 15 residues. Per the germline V gene, CDR1 is ENHRY and CDR2 is SYGVKD. V gave up 2 bases and J gave up 3 bases, with 11 bases separating them. The CDR3 protein is CAISEGTFNNQPQHF. The CDR3 coding sequence is TGTGCCATCAGTGAGGGGACGTTCAACAATCAGCCCCAGCATTTT.

The chain is built from TRBV2 and TRBJ1-6; 9 bases match TRBD1. The CDR3 is 14 residues long. Unmatched junction bases numbered 5, after V lost 5 bases and J lost 9 bases. The germline CDR1 and CDR2 sequences are SNHLY and FYNNEI. CDR3 loop: CASSSDRGGSPLHF. DNA for the CDR3: TGTGCCAGCAGTTCGGACAGGGGTGGTTCACCCCTCCACTTT.

The genes are TRBV5-1 and TRBJ2-1; D tentatively fits TRBD1 or TRBD2 (5 bases each). The CDR3 sequence is 14 residues long. Per the germline V gene, CDR1 is SGHRS and CDR2 is YFSETQ. V shed 0 bases and J shed 5 bases, with 9 bases lying between them. CDR3 bases: TGCGCCAGCAGCTTGGGGGGGAAAGACAATGAGCAGTTCTTC. This gives the protein CASSLGGKDNEQFF.

About this clone itself: The sample holds other DNA sequences that translate to the same CDR3. J is TRBJ2-5 and V is TRBV18; D is ambiguous. The CDR3 covers 13 residues. Germline V lookup: CDR1 KGHSH, CDR2 LQKENI. Trimming left V 2 bases short and J 2 bases short, with 6 bases between. The CDR3 nucleotides read TGTGCCAGCTCACCAGGTCAGCAAGAGACCCAGTACTTC. Translating it yields CASSPGQQETQYF. Drawing the rest from reference TRBV18 and TRBJ2-5, the complete variable domain is NAGVMQNPRHLVRRRGQEARLRCSPMKGHSHVYWYRQLPEEGLKFMVYLQKENIIDESGMPKERFSAEFPKEGPSILRIQQVVRGDSAAYFCASSPGQQETQYFGPGTRLLVL.

This chain connects TRBV6-1 to TRBJ1-5; 8 bases map to TRBD1. In germline, CDR1 is MNHNS, CDR2 SASEGT. Trimming removed 2 bases from V and 3 bases from J; junction bases left unmatched: 6. The CDR3 is 16 residues long. DNA of the CDR3: TGTGCCAGCAGTGAATGGGGACAGGCCACCAATCAGCCCCAGCATTTT. This translates into CASSEWGQATNQPQHF.